This entry is about one TCR beta chain. No antigen is known for it. The V gene's germline CDR1 is KGHSH and CDR2 LQKENI. This CDR3 comprises 15 residues. The J segment lost 2 bases and the V segment lost 2 bases, leaving 4 bases of the junction unmatched. This entry comes from a study of shared clonotypes between healthy human individuals. Study-wide findings and caveats: Sharing of clonotypes among donors was expected to vary with sequencing depth.

The deep-level immunoSEQ assay was used. The authors distributed each subset's genomic DNA evenly over several immunoSEQ plates. Some 30,000 T cell genomes (roughly 300 ng DNA) went into each PBMC replicate. The method was immunoSEQ multiplex PCR; TCRdb's version includes in-frame clones alone and lacks a portion of them. Seen here are approximately 460,000 clones, 60% to 80% observed once, and the top ten hold more than 10%. V is TRBV18 and J is TRBJ2-7, with 9 bases fitting TRBD2. Sequencing was done on a sample of PBMCs. This receptor was identified in a woman in her thirties or forties in good health. Some clones in this sample may be carry-over from other donors' samples. The CDR3 sequence is CASSPTGGGAYEQYF. For the CDR3, the DNA is TGTGCCAGCTCACCAACCGGCGGGGGGGCCTACGAGCAGTACTTC.